Below, 27 T cell receptor beta chains from the same sample are listed, as sequenced in a study of vaccination effects on CD4 cells after COVID-19. Antigen-specific CD4+ T cells expanded by the ViraFEST assay with viral peptide pools were then sequenced. Investigators separated out CD4+ T cells once around 9 days of culture had passed. Previously uninfected by SARS-CoV-2, the vaccine recipients also showed negative nucleocapsid antibodies. The method was immunoSEQ multiplex PCR; TCRdb's version includes in-frame clones alone and lacks a portion of them. The sample lists some 70,000 clones, about four fifths seen once, with 10% to 15% in the top ten. Their specific antigens are unknown. The sequenced sample was CD4+ T cells from PBMCs cultured with SARS-CoV-2 spike peptides, obtained before COVID-19 vaccination. The receptors originated from a human donor who received a COVID-19 vaccine.

The chain joins TRBV24-1 to TRBJ1-1; maybe TRBD1 (5 bases). Per germline, CDR1 KGHDR and CDR2 SFDVKD. CDR3 length equals 13 residues. Trimming took 1 base from V and 3 from J, leaving 5 bases between them. CDR3 DNA: TGTGCCACCAGTGATTTAGGGGACACTGAAGCTTTCTTT. Translated, it gives CATSDLGDTEAFF.

This sequence joins TRBV12-3 or TRBV12-4 and TRBJ1-5; no firm D call. The CDR3 length is 12 residues. Trimming pared 2 bases from V and 11 bases from J, leaving 10 bases between. CDR3 protein: CASSLFGRAQHF. CDR3 bases: TGTGCCAGCAGTTTATTTGGGAGGGCCCAGCATTTT.

The chain carries TRBV24-1 and TRBJ2-3; TRBD1 aligns across 10 bases. With 9 bases clipped from V and 7 bases from J, the junction kept 12 bases outside the gene matches. Germline CDR1 reads KGHDR; CDR2 reads SFDVKD. This CDR3 is built from 15 residues. This chain's CDR3 is CATGSGTGAYHTQYF. CDR3 nucleotide sequence: TGTGCCACCGGATCCGGGACAGGGGCATACCATACGCAGTATTTT.

The chain joins TRBV7-8 to TRBJ2-3; D may match TRBD1 or TRBD2 (5 bases each). Trimming took 1 base from V and 2 from J, leaving 13 bases between them. Germline CDR1 is SGHVS and CDR2 is FQNEAQ. The CDR3 covers 16 residues. CDR3 nucleotide sequence: TGTGCCAGCAGCTTAGGCCGGGGCACGACCACAGATACGCAGTATTTT. Its translation: CASSLGRGTTTDTQYF. The full variable domain, rest sourced from reference TRBV7-8 and TRBJ2-3, is GAGVSQSPRYKVAKRGQDVALRCDPISGHVSLFWYQQALGQGPEFLTYFQNEAQLDKSGLPSDRFFAERPEGSVSTLKIQRTQQEDSAVYLCASSLGRGTTTDTQYFGPGTRLTVL.

The chain joins TRBV7-8 to TRBJ2-5; 9 bases match TRBD1. The CDR3 has 16 amino acids. V lost 1 base, J lost 1 base, and 4 bases stayed unmatched. Germline V gene lookup returns CDR1 SGHVS and CDR2 FQNEAQ. Here the CDR3 reads CASSLGSTGGQETQYF. In DNA, the CDR3 is TGTGCCAGCAGCTTAGGTTCGACAGGGGGCCAAGAGACCCAGTACTTC.

The CDR3 nucleotides are TGTGCCAGTAGCTCCCACCGGGACTACACAGATACGCAGTATTTT. Its translation is CASSSHRDYTDTQYF. The chain couples TRBV19 to TRBJ2-3; TRBD2 aligns across 7 bases. Germline V gene lookup returns CDR1 LNHDA and CDR2 SQIVND (reference sequence). V shed 6 bases and J 2 bases; nucleotides not matched to a gene: 8. CDR3 length equals 15 residues.

The J gene is TRBJ1-6, the V gene TRBV6-6; 7 positions match TRBD1. This CDR3 spans 14 amino acids. Per the germline V gene, CDR1 is MNHNY and CDR2 is SVGAGI (reference sequence). The V gene end was trimmed by 5 bases and the J gene end by 9 bases; junction bases not matched to a gene: 7. The CDR3 is CASSHRGASSPLHF. CDR3 sequence (DNA): TGTGCCAGCAGTCACAGGGGTGCTTCTTCACCCCTCCACTTT.

CDR3 region: CASSELLGGASTDTQYF. CDR3 nucleotides: TGCGCCAGCAGCGAGCTTCTCGGGGGGGCCTCCACAGATACGCAGTATTTT. This chain connects TRBV5-1 to TRBJ2-3, with TRBD2 matching over 8 bases. Trimming removed 4 bases from V and 2 bases from J; junction bases left unmatched: 12. Germline-derived CDR1 and CDR2 are SGHRS and YFSETQ. There are 17 residues in the CDR3.

V and J are TRBV2 and TRBJ2-6; D is unclear. The CDR3 loop spans 15 amino acids. V lost 6 bases and J lost 0, with 9 bases in between. Germline-derived CDR1 and CDR2 are SNHLY and FYNNEI. CDR3 in amino acids: CASSGFFSGANVLTF. DNA of the CDR3: TGTGCCAGCAGCGGATTCTTCTCTGGGGCCAACGTCCTGACTTTC.

The chain links TRBV5-1 to TRBJ2-1; TRBD1 matches 9 bases. Germline loops: CDR1 SGHRS, CDR2 YFSETQ. After removal of 1 base from V and 4 bases from J, the junction contained 6 bases not matched to a gene. The length of the CDR3 is 16 residues. CDR3 in amino acids: CASSLTGQGTYNEQFF. CDR3 bases: TGCGCCAGCAGCTTGACGGGACAGGGTACATACAATGAGCAGTTCTTC.

V is TRBV18 and J is TRBJ2-2, with D perhaps TRBD1 (6 bases). Germline V lookup: CDR1 KGHSH, CDR2 LQKENI. V shed 6 bases and J shed 1 base, with 15 bases lying between them. This CDR3 is built from 16 residues. CDR3 sequence (DNA): TGTGCCAGCTCGCCAATTCCGGGACAGAACACCGGGGAGCTGTTTTTT. Translating it yields CASSPIPGQNTGELFF.

This clone was recorded only once. The chain recombines TRBV19 with TRBJ1-3; possible D gene TRBD1, 5 bases. The germline V gene has CDR1 LNHDA and CDR2 SQIVND (reference sequence). Trimming cost V 5 bases and J 0 bases, with 17 bases left between them. The length of the CDR3 is 17 residues. CDR3 amino acids: CASSLQASFLSGNTIYF. The DNA for the CDR3 is TGTGCCAGTAGTCTACAGGCTAGTTTCCTCTCTGGAAACACCATATATTTT. The entire variable domain, with the rest obtained from reference TRBV19 and TRBJ1-3, is as follows: DGGITQSPKYLFRKEGQNVTLSCEQNLNHDAMYWYRQDPGQGLRLIYYSQIVNDFQKGDIAEGYSVSREKKESFPLTVTSAQKNPTAFYLCASSLQASFLSGNTIYFGEGSWLTVV.

CDR3 loop: CSVQAGTGNYGYTF. In DNA form, the CDR3 reads TGCAGCGTTCAGGCTGGGACAGGGAACTATGGCTACACCTTC. The chain is built from TRBV29-1 and TRBJ1-2, with TRBD1 matching 9 bases. The V gene's germline CDR1 is SQVTM and CDR2 ANQGSEA. J gave up 2 bases and V 5 bases, and 6 bases lay outside the gene matches. The CDR3 is 14 residues long.

The CDR3 sequence: CSASPGYYGYTF. The DNA for the CDR3 is TGCAGTGCTAGTCCGGGCTACTATGGCTACACCTTC. The chain links TRBV20-1 to TRBJ1-2; unclear D gene. The CDR3 runs 12 residues. V lost 3 bases, J lost 3 bases, and 8 bases lay in between. Germline lookup yields CDR1 DFQATT and CDR2 SNEGSKA (reference sequence).

This clone came up a few times. This chain connects TRBV30 to TRBJ1-3; D is unclear. V lost 2 bases, J lost 4 bases, and 9 bases lay in between. Germline CDR1 reads GTSNPN; CDR2 reads SVGIG (reference sequence). CDR3 size: 13 residues. DNA for the CDR3: TGTGCCTGGAGTACACCATCGGGAAACACCATATATTTT. Residues: CAWSTPSGNTIYF.

The rearrangement uses TRBV18 and TRBJ1-1; 7 bases match TRBD1. V lost 3 bases, J lost 0 bases, and 1 base stayed unmatched. Germline lookup yields CDR1 KGHSH and CDR2 LQKENI. CDR3 length: 14 amino acids. CDR3 coding DNA: TGTGCCAGCTCACCGGGACAGATGAACACTGAAGCTTTCTTT. Amino acids: CASSPGQMNTEAFF.

CDR3 sequence reads: CASSEVVGNTIYF. The CDR3 DNA follows: TGTGCCAGCAGTGAAGTTGTTGGAAACACCATATATTTT. V usage is TRBV2 and J usage is TRBJ1-3, with D uncertain. The CDR3 extends over 13 amino acids. CDR1 SNHLY and CDR2 FYNNEI come from the germline V gene. Trimming took off 1 base at V and 3 bases at J, with 4 bases between the two ends. The full variable domain, rest sourced from reference TRBV2 and TRBJ1-3, is EPEVTQTPSHQVTQMGQEVILRCVPISNHLYFYWYRQILGQKVEFLVSFYNNEISEKSEIFDDQFSVERPDGSNFTLKIRSTKLEDSAMYFCASSEVVGNTIYFGEGSWLTVV.

This chain connects TRBV5-6 to TRBJ2-3, with TRBD1 as a possible D gene (5 bases). This CDR3 has 14 amino acids. CDR1 is SGHDT and CDR2 is YYEEEE in the germline V gene. The V gene lost 5 bases and the J gene lost 1 base, with 11 bases spanning the gap. The CDR3 DNA follows: TGTGCCAGCAGACGCAGGGCAGGCACAGATACGCAGTATTTT. Residues: CASRRRAGTDTQYF.

The V gene is TRBV5-1, the J gene TRBJ2-1, with 11 bases matching TRBD2. V was pared by 1 base and J by 3 bases, with 3 bases of the junction left unmatched. The CDR3 consists of 16 residues. Germline lookup yields CDR1 SGHRS and CDR2 YFSETQ. CDR3: CASSLWGLADYNEQFF. The CDR3 DNA reads TGCGCCAGCAGCTTGTGGGGACTAGCGGACTACAATGAGCAGTTCTTC.

J is TRBJ2-1 and V is TRBV5-1; maybe TRBD2 (5 bases). The germline V gene has CDR1 SGHRS and CDR2 YFSETQ. This CDR3 is 15 amino acids long. V was cut by 2 bases and J by 6 bases, with 15 bases left in between. This CDR3 is CASSFSTQGSNEQFF. In DNA, the CDR3 is TGCGCCAGCAGCTTCTCAACTCAAGGGAGCAATGAGCAGTTCTTC.

This clone appeared once. The V call is TRBV12-3 or TRBV12-4, the J call TRBJ2-5; possibly TRBD2 for D (5 bases). CDR3 length equals 13 residues. V was clipped by 6 bases and J by 7 bases, with 15 bases between them. The CDR3 DNA reads as TGTGCCAGCAGGAGGGTCCTGAGCGGGACCCAGTACTTC. Translation: CASRRVLSGTQYF.

V usage is TRBV19 and J usage is TRBJ2-2, with 8 positions matching TRBD2. This CDR3 is 16 amino acids long. V lost 4 bases, J lost 3 bases, and 7 bases stayed unmatched. The germline gives CDR1 LNHDA, CDR2 SQIVND (reference sequence). CDR3 loop: CASSTDSGVYTGELFF. CDR3 sequence (DNA): TGTGCCAGTAGTACCGATAGCGGGGTATACACCGGGGAGCTGTTTTTT.

The rearrangement links TRBV29-1 to TRBJ1-2; D call uncertain. The CDR3 spans 16 residues. CDR1 and CDR2 (germline): SQVTM, ANQGSEA. The V and J ends lost 2 bases and 8 bases respectively, with 24 bases between them. CDR3 sequence (DNA): TGCAGCGTTGAACGAGACAAGGTGAGGGCGGTGCGGGGCTACACCTTC. It specifies CSVERDKVRAVRGYTF. Complete variable domain (other parts from reference TRBV29-1 and TRBJ1-2): SAVISQKPSRDICQRGTSLTIQCQVDSQVTMMFWYRQQPGQSLTLIATANQGSEATYESGFVIDKFPISRPNLTFSTLTVSNMSPEDSSIYLCSVERDKVRAVRGYTFGSGTRLTVV.

This chain connects TRBV7-3 to TRBJ1-1, with 9 positions matching TRBD1. There are 14 residues in the CDR3. Germline values: CDR1 SGHTA, CDR2 FQGTGA. J lost 3 bases, V lost 5 bases, and 4 bases had no gene match. CDR3 protein: CASSRGQGDTEAFF. For the CDR3, the DNA is TGTGCCAGCAGCCGGGGACAGGGTGACACTGAAGCTTTCTTT.

The rearrangement links TRBV25-1 to TRBJ1-1; the match to TRBD1 covers 8 bases. This CDR3 contains 15 residues. Germline CDR1 reads MGHDK; CDR2 reads SYGVNS. V lost 4 bases, J lost 5 bases, and 9 bases stayed unmatched. The CDR3 sequence is CASSGPTGAGTEAFF. CDR3 sequence (DNA): TGTGCCAGCAGTGGACCGACAGGGGCAGGTACTGAAGCTTTCTTT.

The genes are TRBV5-1 and TRBJ1-1, with 10 bases fitting TRBD1. J gave up 4 bases and V 4 bases, and 4 bases lay outside the gene matches. Germline V gives CDR1 SGHRS, CDR2 YFSETQ. CDR3 length: 14 amino acids. CDR3 DNA sequence: TGCGCCAGCAGCCAGGGACAGGGGAGCACTGAAGCTTTCTTT. Translated, it gives CASSQGQGSTEAFF.

The gene calls are TRBV10-3 and TRBJ2-5; possibly TRBD1 or TRBD2 for D (5 bases each). Germline V lookup: CDR1 ENHRY, CDR2 SYGVKD. The CDR3 totals 14 residues. Trimming removed 5 bases at V and 5 bases at J, with 15 bases between. The DNA for the CDR3 is TGTGCCATCAGTTCAACTAGTGGGGACGAGACCCAGTACTTC. Protein sequence: CAISSTSGDETQYF.